The T cell receptor beta chain under discussion was sequenced for a study of cytomegalovirus exposure and HLA in healthy donors. Whole-study results and caveats: Most TCR sequences proved rare, with some public TCRs found in many donors.

Use of 60 Vbeta and 13 Jbeta primers characterized the PCR. Data came from immunoSEQ multiplex PCR; TCRdb stores just in-frame clones and leaves some out. The table includes 200,000 to 250,000 clones, 60% to 80% detected once. Details on this clone: No antigen is known for it.

Germline values: CDR1 SGHNT, CDR2 YYREEE (reference sequence). Trimming shortened V by 0 bases and J by 4 bases, and 13 bases separated the two germline ends. This CDR3 has 16 amino acids. The sample consisted of PBMCs. The rearrangement joins TRBV5-4 to TRBJ2-2, with D possibly being TRBD1 (6 bases). This clonotype originated in a man aged 18 to 30 in good health and CMV-seronegative. The CDR3 here is CASSLEGTSLTGELFF. For the CDR3, the DNA is TGTGCCAGCAGCTTGGAGGGGACAAGCCTCACCGGGGAGCTGTTTTTT.